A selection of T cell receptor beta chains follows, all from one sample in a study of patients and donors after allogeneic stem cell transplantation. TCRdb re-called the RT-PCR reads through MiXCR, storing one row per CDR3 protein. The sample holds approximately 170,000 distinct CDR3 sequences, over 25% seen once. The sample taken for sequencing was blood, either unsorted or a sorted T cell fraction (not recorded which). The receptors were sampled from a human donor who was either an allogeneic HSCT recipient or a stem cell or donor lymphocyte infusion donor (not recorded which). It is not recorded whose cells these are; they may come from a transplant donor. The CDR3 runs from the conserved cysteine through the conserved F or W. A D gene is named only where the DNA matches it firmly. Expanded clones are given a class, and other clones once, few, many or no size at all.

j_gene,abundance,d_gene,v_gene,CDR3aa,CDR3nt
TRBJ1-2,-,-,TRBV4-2,CASSQDPGDYYGYTF,TGTGCCAGCAGCCAAGACCCAGGGGACTACTATGGCTACACCTTC
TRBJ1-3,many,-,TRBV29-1,CSVGSPGNTIYF,TGCAGCGTTGGTTCTCCAGGAAACACCATATATTTT
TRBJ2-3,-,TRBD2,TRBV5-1,CASSLMGGSADTQYF,TGCGCCAGCAGCTTGATGGGCGGGAGTGCAGATACGCAGTATTTT
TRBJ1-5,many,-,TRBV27,CASSLKYSNQPQHF,TGTGCCAGCAGTTTAAAGTATAGCAATCAGCCCCAGCATTTT
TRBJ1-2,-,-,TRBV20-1,CSAPDGYTF,TGCAGTGCTCCTGATGGCTACACCTTC
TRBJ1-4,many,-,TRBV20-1,CSANGHLGEKLFF,TGCAGTGCTAACGGTCATCTCGGTGAAAAACTGTTTTTT
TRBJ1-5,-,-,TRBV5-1,CASSLLEGGQPQHF,TGCGCCAGCAGCTTGCTCGAAGGGGGTCAGCCCCAGCATTTT
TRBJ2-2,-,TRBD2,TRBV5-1,CASSLVAGHTGELFF,TGCGCCAGCAGCTTAGTAGCGGGTCACACCGGGGAGCTGTTTTTT
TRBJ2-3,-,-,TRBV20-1,CSVLRNSRTDTQYF,TGCAGTGTACTTCGGAACTCTCGCACAGATACGCAGTATTTT
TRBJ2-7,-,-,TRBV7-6,CASSLQGSLSYEQYF,TGTGCCAGCAGCTTACAAGGATCCCTCTCCTACGAGCAGTACTTC
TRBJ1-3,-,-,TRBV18,CASSPPGNTIYF,TGTGCCAGCTCACCACCCGGAAACACCATATATTTT
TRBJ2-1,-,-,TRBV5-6,CASSLGLVNEQFF,TGTGCCAGCAGCTTGGGGCTAGTGAATGAGCAGTTCTTC
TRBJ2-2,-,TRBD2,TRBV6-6,CASSYSRAGDTGELFF,TGTGCCAGCAGTTACTCGAGAGCGGGAGACACCGGGGAGCTGTTTTTT
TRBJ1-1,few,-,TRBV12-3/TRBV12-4,CASTGPAHDTEAFF,TGTGCCAGCACGGGGCCTGCCCACGACACTGAAGCTTTCTTT
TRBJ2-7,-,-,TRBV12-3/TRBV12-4,CASSSPGAYYEQYF,TGTGCCAGCAGTTCACCGGGAGCTTACTACGAGCAGTACTTC
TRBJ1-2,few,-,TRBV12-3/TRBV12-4,CASSLWARGGEGYTF,TGTGCCAGCAGTTTATGGGCAAGGGGCGGGGAAGGCTACACCTTC
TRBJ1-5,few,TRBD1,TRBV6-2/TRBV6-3,CASSYTPGGWKPQHF,TGTGCCAGCAGTTACACCCCAGGGGGTTGGAAGCCCCAGCATTTT
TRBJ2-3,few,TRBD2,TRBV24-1,CATSDSPGLAGGSTDTQYF,TGTGCCACCAGTGATTCACCGGGACTAGCGGGAGGGAGCACAGATACGCAGTATTTT
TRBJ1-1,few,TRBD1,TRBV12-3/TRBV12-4,CASTPGRGRGDTEAFF,TGTGCCAGCACCCCGGGGCGTGGCAGGGGGGACACTGAAGCTTTCTTT
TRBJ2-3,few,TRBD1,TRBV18,CASSPSGTGRTDTQYF,TGTGCCAGCTCCCCAAGCGGGACAGGGCGCACAGATACGCAGTATTTT
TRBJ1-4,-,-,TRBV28,CASTLDEANEKLFF,TGTGCCAGCACCTTGGACGAGGCTAATGAAAAACTGTTTTTT
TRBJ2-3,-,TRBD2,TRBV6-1,CASTGGRAADTQYF,TGTGCCAGCACCGGCGGGAGGGCTGCAGATACGCAGTATTTT
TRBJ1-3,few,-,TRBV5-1,CASSSDISGNTIYF,TGCGCCAGCAGCTCGGACATTTCTGGAAACACCATATATTTT
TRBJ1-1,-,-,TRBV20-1,CSAREGNTPGIEAFF,TGCAGTGCTAGAGAGGGTAATACACCTGGGATTGAAGCTTTCTTT
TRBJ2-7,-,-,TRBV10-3,CAMGSDYEQYF,TGTGCCATGGGATCGGACTACGAGCAGTACTTC
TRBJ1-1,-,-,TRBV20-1,CSASPYTGTNTEAFF,TGCAGTGCTAGCCCCTACACAGGGACGAACACTGAAGCTTTCTTT
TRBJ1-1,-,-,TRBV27,CASSLSIGVGAFF,TGTGCCAGCAGTTTATCGATAGGGGTGGGGGCTTTCTTT
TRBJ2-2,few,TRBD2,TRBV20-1,CSARDAGLANTGELFF,TGCAGTGCTAGAGATGCCGGACTAGCGAACACCGGGGAGCTGTTTTTT